Each of the 28 T cell receptor beta chains below was sequenced from the same sample in a study of T cell responses to AZD1222 COVID-19 vaccine. Using immunoSEQ multiplex PCR, the repertoire was profiled, and TCRdb retains in-frame clones only, with some absent. The sample contains 150,000 to 200,000 clones, about 90% of which appear only once. Sequenced material: peripheral blood, taken 28 days after the second AZD1222 dose. The receptors originated from an adult who received the AZD1222 COVID-19 vaccine.

The CDR3 DNA is TGTGCCAGCAGGCAGAACACTGAAGCTTTCTTT. This encodes CASRQNTEAFF. The gene calls are TRBV28 and TRBJ1-1; no definite D call. The CDR3 length is 11 residues. Per the germline V gene, CDR1 is MDHEN and CDR2 is SYDVKM. V was trimmed by 6 bases and J by 1 base, leaving 3 bases between them.

The rearrangement joins TRBV19 to TRBJ2-1, with TRBD2 matching over 14 bases. Germline CDR1 LNHDA, CDR2 SQIVND (reference sequence). V shed 3 bases and J 12 bases; nucleotides not matched to a gene: 10. The CDR3 covers 16 residues. This chain's CDR3 is CASSIGTSGGPASQFF. The CDR3 DNA follows: TGTGCCAGTAGTATCGGGACTAGCGGGGGTCCCGCGTCGCAGTTCTTC.

This clone was seen just once. This chain connects TRBV4-1 to TRBJ2-7; 13 bases are a match to TRBD2. The junction had 7 bases not matched to a gene; V was cut back by 0 bases and J by 8 bases. This CDR3 contains 16 residues. Germline loops: CDR1 MGHRA, CDR2 YSYEKL. CDR3 region: CASSQDPGLAGWKQYF. The CDR3 DNA reads TGCGCCAGCAGCCAAGATCCGGGACTAGCGGGGTGGAAGCAGTACTTC.

The chain carries TRBV6-5 and TRBJ2-7; 7 bases match TRBD2. The CDR3 covers 14 residues. J was trimmed by 1 base and V by 5 bases; bases with no gene match: 5. In germline, CDR1 is MNHEY, CDR2 SVGAGI. CDR3 sequence reads: CASSHLAVSYEQYF. In nucleotides, the CDR3 is TGTGCCAGCAGTCACCTAGCGGTATCCTACGAGCAGTACTTC.

The V call is TRBV5-1, the J call TRBJ1-5; D not resolved. The CDR3 loop spans 14 amino acids. Trimming shortened V by 5 bases and J by 7 bases, and 16 bases separated the two germline ends. Germline V gene data show CDR1 as SGHRS and CDR2 as YFSETQ. The CDR3 loop is CASSLGPVGQPQHF. CDR3 bases: TGCGCCAGCAGTTTAGGGCCAGTGGGACAGCCCCAGCATTTT. Full variable domain (rest looked up from reference TRBV5-1 and TRBJ1-5): KAGVTQTPRYLIKTRGQQVTLSCSPISGHRSVSWYQQTPGQGLQFLFEYFSETQRNKGNFPGRFSGRQFSNSRSEMNVSTLELGDSALYLCASSLGPVGQPQHFGDGTRLSIL.

The chain has TRBV12-5 and TRBJ2-3; tentatively, D is TRBD2 (5 bases). Germline V gene sequence: CDR1 LGHNT, CDR2 FRNRAP. Trimming removed 5 bases from V and 0 bases from J, with 9 bases in between. The CDR3 totals 14 residues. CDR3 bases: TGTGCTAGTGGTAAGGGAGTGAGCACAGATACGCAGTATTTT. Translating it yields CASGKGVSTDTQYF.

This chain connects TRBV5-1 to TRBJ2-7, with D perhaps being TRBD1 or TRBD2 (5 bases each). Trimming pared 5 bases from V and 0 bases from J, leaving 9 bases between. The CDR3 loop spans 13 amino acids. Germline-derived CDR1 and CDR2 are SGHRS and YFSETQ. This CDR3 reads CASSSGTSYEQYF. As DNA, the CDR3 is TGCGCCAGCAGTTCGGGGACCTCCTACGAGCAGTACTTC.

V is TRBV12-2 and J is TRBJ1-1; the table names TRBD1, a call not compared with the DNA. TRBV12-2 is termed a pseudogene. The CDR3 has 12 amino acids. This CDR3 reads CASRLADRGAFF. The CDR3 coding sequence is TGTGCAAGTCGCCTAGCCGACAGGGGGGCTTTCTTT.

This clone was picked up one time. The chain carries TRBV6-2 or TRBV6-3 and TRBJ1-1; D uncertain. Germline V gene data show CDR1 as MNHEY and CDR2 as SVGEGT. This CDR3 spans 15 amino acids. Trimming pared 2 bases from V and 0 bases from J, leaving 10 bases between. The CDR3: CASSYGRNMNTEAFF. The CDR3, as DNA: TGTGCCAGCAGTTACGGTAGGAATATGAACACTGAAGCTTTCTTT.

V usage is TRBV7-9 and J usage is TRBJ1-1; D ambiguous. V was shortened by 5 bases and J by 1 base, with 8 bases between the two germline ends. CDR1 SEHNR and CDR2 FQNEAQ come from the germline V gene (reference sequence). This CDR3 has 13 amino acids. The CDR3 here is CASSVPGNTEAFF. DNA of the CDR3: TGTGCCAGCAGCGTCCCAGGGAACACTGAAGCTTTCTTT.

The gene calls are TRBV5-8 and TRBJ1-2, with D uncertain. CDR1 SGHTS and CDR2 YDEGEE come from the germline V gene. This CDR3 comprises 16 residues. V gave up 0 bases and J gave up 4 bases, with 16 bases separating them. The CDR3 region has the DNA TGTGCCAGCAGCTTGGCAGTCTACTCTCCCCTCTATGGCTACACCTTC. This encodes CASSLAVYSPLYGYTF. The variable domain in full, completed from reference TRBV5-8 and TRBJ1-2, reads EAGVTQSPTHLIKTRGQQATLRCSPISGHTSVYWYQQALGLGLQFLLWYDEGEERNRGNFPPRFSGRQFPNYSSELNVNALELEDSALYLCASSLAVYSPLYGYTFGSGTRLTVV.

V usage is TRBV6-5 and J usage is TRBJ1-5, with D perhaps matching TRBD1 (5 bases). Trimming stripped 6 bases from V and 7 bases from J, with 13 bases between. The length of the CDR3 is 13 residues. The germline V gene encodes CDR1 MNHEY and CDR2 SVGAGI. The DNA of the CDR3 is TGTGCCAGCAGCTCCGGACATTCCCAGCCCCAGCATTTT. This sequence encodes CASSSGHSQPQHF.

The J gene is TRBJ1-3, the V gene TRBV7-9, with 7 bases identical to TRBD1. The CDR3 extends over 16 amino acids. Trimming at V came to 5 bases and at J to 0 bases, leaving 7 bases not matched to a gene. From germline, CDR1 is SEHNR and CDR2 FQNEAQ (reference sequence). The CDR3 region has the DNA TGTGCCAGCAGCGACAGGACAGGACTCTCTGGAAACACCATATATTTT. It translates to CASSDRTGLSGNTIYF.

V gene TRBV24-1 combines with J gene TRBJ1-2; 7 bases map to TRBD1. This CDR3 is built from 14 residues. J lost 2 bases, V lost 9 bases, and 8 bases had no gene match. Germline lookup yields CDR1 KGHDR and CDR2 SFDVKD. The CDR3 sequence is CATSRDSQNYGYTF. In nucleotides, the CDR3 is TGTGCCACCTCCCGGGACAGCCAAAACTATGGCTACACCTTC.

This sequence joins TRBV3-1 (or the pseudogene TRBV3-2) and TRBJ1-3; TRBD1 is a possible D gene (5 bases). Germline CDR1 LGHDT, CDR2 YNNKEL (reference sequence). The CDR3 length is 19 residues. V gave up 5 bases and J gave up 0 bases, with 23 bases separating them. CDR3 bases: TGTGCCAGCAGCGATTTTTTGATCTCGGGGCTTAGCTCTGGAAACACCATATATTTT. Residues: CASSDFLISGLSSGNTIYF.

The rearrangement links TRBV5-1 to TRBJ1-4; D perhaps matches TRBD1 (5 bases). CDR3 length equals 14 residues. Germline CDR1 reads SGHRS; CDR2 reads YFSETQ. Trimming took 1 base from V and 7 from J, leaving 11 bases between them. The CDR3 region has the DNA TGCGCCAGCAGCTTGAAAGGGGCTGGTGAAAAACTGTTTTTT. This gives the protein CASSLKGAGEKLFF.

Only a few counts were recorded for this clone. The rearrangement uses TRBV2 and TRBJ2-1, with a tentative D call TRBD1 (6 bases). V lost 6 bases and J 6 bases, leaving 12 bases between the germline ends. Germline V gene sequence: CDR1 SNHLY, CDR2 FYNNEI. This CDR3 comprises 13 residues. In DNA, the CDR3 is TGTGCCAGCAGGCAAGCCAGGGGCAATGAGCAGTTCTTC. This translates into CASRQARGNEQFF.

The V gene is TRBV7-2, the J gene TRBJ2-1; 11 bases are shared with TRBD2. The CDR3 runs 15 residues. CDR1 SGHTA and CDR2 FQGNSA come from the germline V gene. J gave up 6 bases and V 2 bases, and 3 bases lay outside the gene matches. The chain's CDR3 is CASSLLAGGSNEQFF. In DNA form, the CDR3 reads TGTGCCAGCAGCTTATTAGCGGGGGGGAGCAATGAGCAGTTCTTC.

This rearrangement joins TRBV7-2 to TRBJ2-5; D is undetermined. Germline values: CDR1 SGHTA, CDR2 FQGNSA. Trimming took 4 bases from V and 5 from J, leaving 17 bases between them. The CDR3 loop spans 15 amino acids. CDR3 protein: CASSYARDPQETQYF. CDR3 in DNA: TGTGCCAGCAGCTATGCTAGAGACCCTCAGGAGACCCAGTACTTC.

This chain uses TRBV5-1 with TRBJ2-3, with 9 bases lining up with TRBD2. Trimming at V came to 4 bases and at J to 4 bases, leaving 10 bases not matched to a gene. CDR3 length: 16 residues. From germline, CDR1 is SGHRS and CDR2 YFSETQ. CDR3 amino acids: CASSRALAGGPDTQYF. As DNA, the CDR3 is TGCGCCAGCAGCCGGGCCCTGGCGGGGGGGCCAGATACGCAGTATTTT.

The chain is built from TRBV6-4 and TRBJ2-1, with 8 bases aligning to TRBD2. This CDR3 is 14 amino acids long. Germline lookup yields CDR1 MRHNA and CDR2 SNTAGT. Trimming removed 5 bases from V and 5 bases from J; junction bases left unmatched: 5. The CDR3 here is CASSLQAGDNEQFF. In nucleotides, the CDR3 is TGTGCCAGCAGTTTACAAGCGGGGGACAATGAGCAGTTCTTC.

This chain joins TRBV6-5 and TRBJ1-2, with D maybe TRBD1 (5 bases). V was clipped by 4 bases and J by 6 bases, with 15 bases between them. Per the germline V gene, CDR1 is MNHEY and CDR2 is SVGAGI. This CDR3 region has 14 residues. CDR3 DNA sequence: TGTGCCAGCAGTTTCCGGACCGGGGCGAATGGCTACACCTTC. Amino acid sequence: CASSFRTGANGYTF.

V and J are TRBV20-1 and TRBJ2-1; D not certain. Germline lookup yields CDR1 DFQATT and CDR2 SNEGSKA (reference sequence). The CDR3 totals 11 residues. V lost 5 bases, J lost 6 bases, and 8 bases lay in between. CDR3 in DNA: TGCAGTGCTCAGCTTACCAATGAGCAGTTCTTC. As protein: CSAQLTNEQFF.

The chain is built from TRBV6-4 and TRBJ1-2, with TRBD1 matching 10 bases. The CDR3 spans 20 residues. Unmatched junction bases numbered 22, after V lost 8 bases and J lost 1 base. Germline CDR1 reads MRHNA; CDR2 reads SNTAGT. CDR3 region: CASPTDSLPGQGLGNYGYTF. CDR3 bases: TGTGCCAGCCCAACCGACTCTTTGCCGGGACAGGGGCTGGGTAACTATGGCTACACCTTC.

The chain recombines TRBV6-5 with TRBJ2-5; D is uncertain. The CDR3 is 11 amino acids. The V gene's germline CDR1 is MNHEY and CDR2 SVGAGI. V lost 10 bases and J 7 bases, leaving 13 bases between the germline ends. This chain's CDR3 is CATKLWGTQYF. CDR3 bases: TGTGCCACCAAGTTGTGGGGGACCCAGTACTTC.

This clone was observed a single time. This rearrangement joins TRBV28 to TRBJ2-5; TRBD2 matches 7 bases. Trimming at V came to 4 bases and at J to 5 bases, leaving 13 bases not matched to a gene. Germline CDR1 and CDR2: MDHEN and SYDVKM. This CDR3 has 16 residues. CDR3 sequence (DNA): TGTGCCAGCAGTTCCTCTAGCGGTCCCCGAGAGGAGACCCAGTACTTC. Its protein is CASSSSSGPREETQYF.

This sequence joins TRBV5-5 and TRBJ1-3; D is possibly TRBD1 (5 bases). Germline-derived CDR1 and CDR2 are SGHKS and YYEKEE (reference sequence). The CDR3 totals 15 residues. V was shortened by 2 bases and J by 0 bases, with 9 bases between the two germline ends. CDR3 loop: CASSFQGPSGNTIYF. The CDR3 DNA follows: TGTGCCAGCAGCTTCCAGGGCCCCTCTGGAAACACCATATATTTT.

The V and J genes are TRBV18 and TRBJ1-1, with 10 bases aligning to TRBD1. The CDR3 is made up of 14 amino acids. V shed 4 bases and J 5 bases; nucleotides not matched to a gene: 4. Germline CDR1 reads KGHSH; CDR2 reads LQKENI. The CDR3, as DNA: TGTGCCAGCTCACTCGGACAGGGGGGGACTGAAGCTTTCTTT. Amino acids: CASSLGQGGTEAFF. Filled out from reference TRBV18 and TRBJ1-1, the complete variable domain reads NAGVMQNPRHLVRRRGQEARLRCSPMKGHSHVYWYRQLPEEGLKFMVYLQKENIIDESGMPKERFSAEFPKEGPSILRIQQVVRGDSAAYFCASSLGQGGTEAFFGQGTRLTVV.